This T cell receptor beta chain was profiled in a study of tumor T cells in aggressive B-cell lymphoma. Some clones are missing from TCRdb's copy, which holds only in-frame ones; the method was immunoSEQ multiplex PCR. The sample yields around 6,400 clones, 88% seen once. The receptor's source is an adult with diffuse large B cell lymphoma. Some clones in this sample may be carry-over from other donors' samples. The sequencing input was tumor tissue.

The CDR3 here is CASSLTSGSKRSGDTQYF. DNA of the CDR3: TGTGCCAGCAGTTTAACTAGCGGGAGTAAAAGGAGTGGGGATACGCAGTATTTT. The chain uses TRBV27 and TRBJ2-3; 11 bases are a match to TRBD2. Germline lookup yields CDR1 MNHEY and CDR2 SMNVEV (reference sequence). The trim removed 2 bases at V and 6 bases at J, leaving 13 bases unmatched. The CDR3 has 18 amino acids.